The rows below give T cell receptor beta chains drawn from one sample of a study of T cells after posttransplantation cyclophosphamide. The repertoire was sequenced with immunoSEQ multiplex PCR; TCRdb's copy has only in-frame clones and lacks some. Recorded here are approximately 25,000 clones, none singletons. Sequencing input: PBMCs. The receptors were gathered from a woman aged 45-65 years in good health, CMV-negative, and a related stem cell transplant donor. Both conserved end residues are part of each CDR3. A D gene is named only where the DNA matches it firmly. Size tells how often a clone was seen (once, few, many) or the class of an expanded clone, and some rows leave it out.

D	V	size	J	CDR3	DNA
TRBD1	TRBV10-3	many	TRBJ2-7	CAISEGDRDTYEQYF	TGTGCCATCAGTGAGGGAGACAGGGATACCTACGAGCAGTACTTC
NA	TRBV12-5	many	TRBJ1-1	CASGLVRGGVGTEAFF	TGTGCTAGTGGTTTGGTACGTGGAGGGGTGGGCACTGAAGCTTTCTTT
NA	TRBV5-4	many	TRBJ2-1	CASSSPVGALDEQFF	TGTGCCAGCAGCTCACCAGTAGGGGCTTTGGATGAGCAGTTCTTC
NA	TRBV10-3	many	TRBJ1-5	CAISESGVSNQPQHF	TGTGCCATCAGTGAGTCGGGCGTAAGCAATCAGCCCCAGCATTTT
NA	TRBV6-5	many	TRBJ2-4	CASSYSLAKNIQYF	TGTGCCAGCAGTTATTCCTTAGCCAAAAACATTCAGTACTTC
NA	TRBV7-3	many	TRBJ1-1	CASSLIGGEAFF	TGTGCCAGCAGCTTAATCGGGGGTGAAGCTTTCTTT
NA	TRBV7-9	many	TRBJ2-1	CASSLARLGNNEQFF	TGTGCCAGCAGCTTAGCGAGACTAGGCAACAATGAGCAGTTCTTC
TRBD2	TRBV7-6	many	TRBJ2-1	CASSLAGLAGGKDEQFF	TGTGCCAGCAGCTTAGCGGGACTAGCGGGGGGTAAAGATGAGCAGTTCTTC
TRBD2	TRBV10-3	many	TRBJ2-7	CAIGTSGRTYEQYF	TGTGCCATAGGGACTAGCGGGAGGACCTACGAGCAGTACTTC
TRBD2	TRBV23-1	many	TRBJ2-1	CASSQSISSGSLQFF	TGCGCCAGCAGTCAATCCATTTCTAGCGGGAGTTTGCAGTTCTTC
TRBD1	TRBV6-5	NA	TRBJ1-3	CASSSRDRGTDTIYF	TGTGCCAGCAGTTCACGGGACAGGGGTACAGACACCATATATTTT
TRBD1	TRBV6-1	many	TRBJ1-1	CASKQGKDTEAFF	TGTGCCAGCAAACAGGGGAAGGACACTGAAGCTTTCTTT
NA	TRBV15	many	TRBJ2-3	CATSRVATSPGADTQYF	TGTGCCACCAGCAGAGTAGCGACCTCCCCCGGGGCAGATACGCAGTATTTT
NA	TRBV5-1	many	TRBJ2-1	CASSPGQLGNEQFF	TGCGCCAGCAGCCCAGGACAGTTAGGAAACGAGCAGTTCTTC
TRBD2	TRBV28	many	TRBJ2-2	CASRLAGGPANTGELFF	TGTGCCAGCAGACTAGCGGGAGGGCCCGCGAACACCGGGGAGCTGTTTTTT
NA	TRBV7-8	NA	TRBJ2-7	CASSLGQGKVDEQYF	TGTGCCAGCAGCTTAGGCCAGGGAAAAGTCGACGAGCAGTACTTC
NA	TRBV2	many	TRBJ2-5	CASRSTTAETQYF	TGTGCCAGCAGGTCGACTACGGCCGAGACCCAGTACTTC
NA	TRBV10-3	many	TRBJ2-6	CAISGRGFASGANVLTF	TGTGCCATCAGTGGGAGAGGGTTTGCCTCTGGGGCCAACGTCCTGACTTTC
NA	TRBV27	many	TRBJ1-6	CASSLRSGESPLHF	TGTGCCAGCAGTTTACGGTCAGGGGAGTCACCCCTCCACTTT
TRBD2	TRBV5-1	NA	TRBJ2-3	CASSLGGLAGPTDTQYF	TGCGCCAGCAGCTTGGGGGGACTAGCGGGACCTACAGATACGCAGTATTTT
TRBD1	TRBV7-2	many	TRBJ1-2	CASSLRQGARAGGYTF	TGTGCCAGCAGCTTACGGCAGGGGGCGCGTGCGGGTGGCTACACCTTC
NA	TRBV27	many	TRBJ1-1	CASRALGESAFF	TGTGCCAGCAGGGCCCTCGGGGAGAGTGCTTTCTTT